This T cell receptor (beta chain) was identified during a study of cytomegalovirus exposure and HLA in healthy donors. Findings and caveats of the study: Segments of the TCR beta V type were, in most cases, productive about 87% or about 30% of the time in an earlier analysis.

PCR was performed using 60 Vbeta and 13 Jbeta primers. TCRdb's copy holds only in-frame clones and misses some; the assay was immunoSEQ multiplex PCR. In the table there are 150,000 to 200,000 clones, roughly 80% of which are singletons. The V gene's germline CDR1 is SGHTA and CDR2 FQGNSA. V dropped 5 bases and J dropped 0 bases, with 9 bases sitting between them. CDR3 length: 14 amino acids. This clone was recorded a few times. Its antigen is as yet unknown. Input material: PBMCs. V is TRBV7-2 and J is TRBJ2-3, with D tentatively TRBD2 (5 bases). This receptor was obtained from a man aged 45 to 65 in good health and CMV-seropositive. In DNA form, the CDR3 reads TGTGCCAGCAGCCGGACTTCTAGCACAGATACGCAGTATTTT. It yields the protein CASSRTSSTDTQYF.